Detailed here is one T cell receptor (beta chain). The data belong to a study of T cell changes during pregnancy in multiple sclerosis. Sequenced by immunoSEQ multiplex PCR; TCRdb stores in-frame clones only, minus some. The top ten hold roughly 10% of the sample, which has 36,000 or so clones, roughly 90% seen once. Germline V gene lookup returns CDR1 LGHNA and CDR2 YSLEER. CDR3 length: 16 residues. The V gene end was trimmed by 0 bases and the J gene end by 3 bases; junction bases not matched to a gene: 5. The sequencing used CD8+ T cells from peripheral blood mononuclear cells, collected in the third trimester of pregnancy. The chain couples TRBV4-3 to TRBJ1-2; 9 bases are shared with TRBD1. This clonotype was sampled from a female donor with multiple sclerosis, enrolled in a pregnancy study. CDR3 loop: CASSQDGTGKDYGYTF. The CDR3 DNA reads as TGCGCCAGCAGCCAAGACGGGACAGGGAAGGACTATGGCTACACCTTC.